The present TCR beta chain was sequenced within a study of PD-L1 blockade in urothelial cancer. Background on the study: Blood analyses occurred 3 weeks (second dose) and 6 weeks post treatment start.

The CDR3 is 11 amino acids. V was clipped by 5 bases and J by 6 bases, with 11 bases between them. The V gene's germline CDR1 is DFQATT and CDR2 SNEGSKA (reference sequence). TCRdb's table, derived via immunoSEQ multiplex PCR, lists solely in-frame clones and lacks some. Among 70,000 or so clones listed, around 84% were seen once. Note on this clone: Its antigen is not identified.

Study-wide results and caveats: Blood clones associated with the tumor expanded more at 3 weeks in durable-benefit patients.

This TCR was recovered from a man aged 65 to 85 with urothelial cancer. The input for sequencing was PBMCs, taken around atezolizumab (anti-PD-L1) treatment. J is TRBJ2-7 and V is TRBV20-1; D unclear. The CDR3 protein is CSAPKSGEQYF. In nucleotides, the CDR3 is TGCAGTGCTCCAAAATCAGGCGAGCAGTACTTC.